Sequencing of this T cell receptor beta chain was carried out in a study of CD4 T cells in relation to SARS-CoV-2 and coronaviruses. Measured with immunoSEQ multiplex PCR; TCRdb has only the in-frame clones, and not every one. Here the sample spans approximately 22,000 clones, 72% being singletons. As to this clone: What it binds is not known.

The unexposed donors gave CD4+ T cells in about 2010-2019, prior to COVID-19. The cells were cultured for about 10 days before CD4+ T cells were isolated. CDR1 is SGHDT and CDR2 is YYEEEE in the germline V gene. V gave up 3 bases and J gave up 2 bases, with 11 bases separating them. The CDR3 extends over 14 amino acids. Sequencing was carried out using CD4+ T cells from PBMCs, cultured in vitro. This sequence originates from a human donor in good health. The rearrangement joins TRBV5-6 to TRBJ2-5; D is perhaps TRBD1 (5 bases). For the CDR3, the DNA is TGTGCCAGCAGCTGGGGTGGGGCACAAGAGACCCAGTACTTC. Protein sequence: CASSWGGAQETQYF.